This T cell receptor beta chain was found in a study of T cells expressing NK-cell markers (dated by TCRdb to 2018 to 2020). Some background on the complete study: TCR beta-chain repertoires were profiled in sorted CD3+CD56+NKG2C+, CD3+CD56+NKG2C- and CD3+CD56-NKG2C+ T-cell subsets from fewer than 10 donors. Of the eight sequenced donors, seven were found to be HCMV-seropositive and one was found to be HCMV-seronegative. The study sequenced eight donors, all healthy volunteers chosen at random: three men and five women. The libraries were sequenced on Illumina HiSeq 2000/2500, MiSeq or NextSeq, producing 2 x 150 bp reads.

About this clonotype itself: Its binding antigen is unknown.

To determine HCMV serostatus, a commercial ELISA kit was used to detect HCMV-specific IgG in serum. Peripheral blood mononuclear cells were isolated from blood by Ficoll density gradient centrifugation. Summary of the overall study and its limitations: For 5 or 6 donors, the dominant CD3+CD56+NKG2C+ clonotypes were among the top 10 CD8+ clonotypes and accounted for about 1.0-8% of CD8+ T cells. Whether the expanded NKG2C-expressing T cell clones were specific for HCMV antigens remained unclear. Those dominant clonotypes were again the most abundant among CD3+CD56-NKG2C+ cells in a handful of donors, at roughly 25-65%.

The CDR3 numbers 15 residues from cysteine through phenylalanine. The entry carries no DNA sequence. CDR1 and CDR2 are drawn from the germline V gene: SQVTM, ANQGSEA. Sequenced using an Illumina HiSeq 2000. TCR beta cDNA libraries were made by 5'RACE template switching that added a universal primer site and unique molecular identifiers. cDNA synthesis was primed from the TCR beta constant segment and was followed by two successive PCR amplification steps. For the original study's pipeline: Reads were demultiplexed and grouped by UMI with MIGEC, and clonotypes were assembled and quantified with MiTCR. Only TCR cDNA sequences supported by at least two reads were kept to exclude erroneous sequences. The tcR package was used for downstream repertoire analysis, and clonotypes were matched across fractions by CDR3 nucleotide sequence plus V segment. Antigen specificity was annotated against VDJdb with VDJmatch, allowing one amino acid substitution in CDR3. After reprocessing by TCRdb, each CDR3 protein sequence is one entry, and no DNA is given. Clone size and V and J calls follow TCRdb, not the original study. The sample's table lists a count of over 200,000 distinct CDR3 sequences. The ten largest clones capture about 0.4% of the sample.

The TCR originated in a man younger than 35 in good health. Donor details come from another sample of the same person, matched by shared clones. The V gene is TRBV29-1 and the J gene is TRBJ2-7; TCRdb's D gene call, TRBD2, goes unchecked for lack of DNA. Material for sequencing was blood T cells: a sorted CD56 or NKG2C T cell subset, CD4+ or CD8+ T cells, or bulk PBMC T cells (not recorded which). This receptor has the CDR3 CSVGASGRLGDEQYF.